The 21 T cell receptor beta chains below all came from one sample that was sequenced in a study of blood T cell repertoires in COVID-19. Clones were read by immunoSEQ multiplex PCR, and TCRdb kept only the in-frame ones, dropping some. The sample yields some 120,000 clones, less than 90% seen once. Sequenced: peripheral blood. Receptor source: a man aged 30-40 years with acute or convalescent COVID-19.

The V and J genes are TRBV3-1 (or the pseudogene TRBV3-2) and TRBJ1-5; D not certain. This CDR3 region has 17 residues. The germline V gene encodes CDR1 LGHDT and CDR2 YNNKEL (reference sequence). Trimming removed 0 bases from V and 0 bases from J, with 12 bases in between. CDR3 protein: CASSQEPTQYSNQPQHF. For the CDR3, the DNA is TGTGCCAGCAGCCAAGAGCCCACACAGTATAGCAATCAGCCCCAGCATTTT.

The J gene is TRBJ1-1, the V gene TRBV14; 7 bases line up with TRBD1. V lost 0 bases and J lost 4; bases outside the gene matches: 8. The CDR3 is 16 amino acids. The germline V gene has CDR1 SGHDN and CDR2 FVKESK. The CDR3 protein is CASSQDLTGPLTEAFF. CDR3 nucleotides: TGTGCCAGCAGCCAAGATCTGACAGGGCCACTCACTGAAGCTTTCTTT.

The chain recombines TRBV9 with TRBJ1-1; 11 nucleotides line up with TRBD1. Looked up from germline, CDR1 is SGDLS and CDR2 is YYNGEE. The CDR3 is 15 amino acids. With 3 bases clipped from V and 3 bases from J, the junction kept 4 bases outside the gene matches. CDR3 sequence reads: CASSERGQGDTEAFF. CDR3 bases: TGTGCCAGCAGCGAACGGGGACAGGGGGACACTGAAGCTTTCTTT.

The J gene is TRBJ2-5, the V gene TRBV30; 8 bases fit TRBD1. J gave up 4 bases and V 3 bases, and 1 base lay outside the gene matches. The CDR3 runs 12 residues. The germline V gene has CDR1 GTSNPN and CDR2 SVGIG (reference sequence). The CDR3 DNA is TGTGCCTGGAGCGGACAGGGAGAGACCCAGTACTTC. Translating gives CAWSGQGETQYF.

For the CDR3, the DNA is TGTGCCAGCGCCCCGAGTCTCCCCGCCTACACAGATACGCAGTATTTT. Translation gives CASAPSLPAYTDTQYF. The chain recombines TRBV2 with TRBJ2-3; D is uncertain. The CDR3 length is 16 residues. V dropped 8 bases and J dropped 2 bases, with 20 bases sitting between them. Germline V gives CDR1 SNHLY, CDR2 FYNNEI.

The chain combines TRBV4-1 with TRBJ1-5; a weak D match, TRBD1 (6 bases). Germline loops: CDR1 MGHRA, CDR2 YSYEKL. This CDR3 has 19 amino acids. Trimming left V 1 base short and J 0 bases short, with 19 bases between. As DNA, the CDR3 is TGCGCCAGCAGCCAAGGGTCCGTCCGACAGGTGTATAGCAATCAGCCCCAGCATTTT. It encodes CASSQGSVRQVYSNQPQHF.

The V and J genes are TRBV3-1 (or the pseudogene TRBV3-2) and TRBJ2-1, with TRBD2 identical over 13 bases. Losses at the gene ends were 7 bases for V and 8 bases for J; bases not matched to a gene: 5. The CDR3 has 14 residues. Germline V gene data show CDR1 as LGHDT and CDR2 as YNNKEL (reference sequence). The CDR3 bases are TGTGCCAGCACCGGACTAGCGGGAGTTCATGAGCAGTTCTTC. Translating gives CASTGLAGVHEQFF.

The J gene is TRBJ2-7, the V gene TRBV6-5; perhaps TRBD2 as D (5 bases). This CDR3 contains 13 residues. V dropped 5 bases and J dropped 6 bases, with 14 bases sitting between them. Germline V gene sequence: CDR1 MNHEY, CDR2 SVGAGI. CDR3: CASSPPGLVEQYF. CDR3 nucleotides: TGTGCCAGCAGTCCCCCCGGACTTGTCGAGCAGTACTTC.

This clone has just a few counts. In DNA, the CDR3 is TGTGCCGGCCGAATCGGGGGCTATGGCTACACCTTC. Its translation: CAGRIGGYGYTF. J is TRBJ1-2 and V is TRBV2; D is perhaps TRBD1 (5 bases). The CDR3 is 12 residues long. V lost 11 bases, J lost 4 bases, and 14 bases lay in between. Germline V gene sequence: CDR1 SNHLY, CDR2 FYNNEI. Variable domain in full (rest from reference TRBV2 and TRBJ1-2): EPEVTQTPSHQVTQMGQEVILRCVPISNHLYFYWYRQILGQKVEFLVSFYNNEISEKSEIFDDQFSVERPDGSNFTLKIRSTKLEDSAMYFCAGRIGGYGYTFGSGTRLTVV.

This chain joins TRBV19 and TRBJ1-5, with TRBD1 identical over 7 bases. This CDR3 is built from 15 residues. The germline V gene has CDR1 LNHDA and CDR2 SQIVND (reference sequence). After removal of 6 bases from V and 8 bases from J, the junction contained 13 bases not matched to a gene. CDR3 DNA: TGTGCCAGTAGGTTAGGACAGGCTGCTTTGGAGCCCCAGCATTTT. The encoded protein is CASRLGQAALEPQHF.

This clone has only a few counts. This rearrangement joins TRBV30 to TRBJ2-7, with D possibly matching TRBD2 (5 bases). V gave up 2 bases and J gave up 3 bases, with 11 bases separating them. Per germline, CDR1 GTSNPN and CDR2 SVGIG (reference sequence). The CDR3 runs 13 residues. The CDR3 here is CAWSPGSGYEQYV. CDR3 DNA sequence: TGTGCCTGGAGTCCGGGGAGCGGCTACGAGCAGTACGTC.

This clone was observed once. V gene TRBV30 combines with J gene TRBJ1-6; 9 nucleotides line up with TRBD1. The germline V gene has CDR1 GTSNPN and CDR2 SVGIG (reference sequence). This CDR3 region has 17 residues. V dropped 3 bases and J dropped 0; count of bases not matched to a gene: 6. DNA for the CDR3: TGTGCCTGGAGGGGAGGGACAGGGAGCTCCTATAATTCACCCCTCCACTTT. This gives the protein CAWRGGTGSSYNSPLHF.

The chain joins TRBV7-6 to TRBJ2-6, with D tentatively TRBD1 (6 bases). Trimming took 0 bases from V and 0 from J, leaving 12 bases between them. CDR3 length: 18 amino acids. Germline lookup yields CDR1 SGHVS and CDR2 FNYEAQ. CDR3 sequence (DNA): TGTGCCAGCAGCTTAGCCCAGGGGCCCTCCTCTGGGGCCAACGTCCTGACTTTC. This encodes CASSLAQGPSSGANVLTF.

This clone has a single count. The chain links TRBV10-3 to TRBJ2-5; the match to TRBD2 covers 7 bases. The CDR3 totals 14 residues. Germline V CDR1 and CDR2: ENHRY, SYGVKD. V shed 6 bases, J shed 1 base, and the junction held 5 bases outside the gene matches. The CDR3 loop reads CAISGAGSQETQYF. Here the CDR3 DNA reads TGTGCCATCAGCGGAGCGGGGTCCCAAGAGACCCAGTACTTC.

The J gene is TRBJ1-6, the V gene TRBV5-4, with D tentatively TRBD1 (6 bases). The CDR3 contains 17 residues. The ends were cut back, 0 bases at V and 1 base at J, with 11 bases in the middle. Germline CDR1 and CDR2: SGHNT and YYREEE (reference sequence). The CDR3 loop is CASSLATGISYNSPLHF. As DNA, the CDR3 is TGTGCCAGCAGCTTGGCTACAGGGATTTCCTATAATTCACCCCTCCACTTT.

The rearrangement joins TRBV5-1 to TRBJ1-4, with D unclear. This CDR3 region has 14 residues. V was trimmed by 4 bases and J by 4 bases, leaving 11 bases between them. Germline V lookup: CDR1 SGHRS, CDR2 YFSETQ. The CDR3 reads CASSPQADNEKLFF. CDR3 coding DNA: TGCGCCAGCAGCCCCCAAGCGGATAATGAAAAACTGTTTTTT.

Written as DNA, the CDR3 is TGCGCCAGCAGCTTGGCCTCCAATGAAAAACTGTTTTTT. Amino acids: CASSLASNEKLFF. The rearrangement uses TRBV5-1 and TRBJ1-4; D is unresolved. The germline gives CDR1 SGHRS, CDR2 YFSETQ. Between the trimmed V and J ends, which lost 0 bases and 5 bases, there was a span of 5 bases. The CDR3 covers 13 residues. Complete variable domain (other parts from reference TRBV5-1 and TRBJ1-4): KAGVTQTPRYLIKTRGQQVTLSCSPISGHRSVSWYQQTPGQGLQFLFEYFSETQRNKGNFPGRFSGRQFSNSRSEMNVSTLELGDSALYLCASSLASNEKLFFGSGTQLSVL.

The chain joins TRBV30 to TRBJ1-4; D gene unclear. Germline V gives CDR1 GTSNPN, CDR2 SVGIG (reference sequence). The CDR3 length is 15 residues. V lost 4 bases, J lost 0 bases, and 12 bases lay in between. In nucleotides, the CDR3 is TGTGCCTGGACCCGGGTACCAGCAACTAATGAAAAACTGTTTTTT. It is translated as CAWTRVPATNEKLFF.

The CDR3 is CASSIEGQPTNSPLHF. The CDR3 bases are TGTGCCAGTAGTATAGAGGGGCAGCCGACTAATTCACCCCTCCACTTT. The J gene is TRBJ1-6, the V gene TRBV19; TRBD1 might be the D (5 bases). CDR1 LNHDA and CDR2 SQIVND come from the germline V gene (reference sequence). This CDR3 contains 16 residues. The V end lost 0 bases, the J end lost 6 bases, and 12 bases lay between the germline ends.

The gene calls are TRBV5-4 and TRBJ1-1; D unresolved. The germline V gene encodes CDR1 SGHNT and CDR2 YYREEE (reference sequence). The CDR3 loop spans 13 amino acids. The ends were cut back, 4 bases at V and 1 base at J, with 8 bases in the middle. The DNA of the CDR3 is TGTGCCAGCAGCCCACAGACGAACACTGAAGCTTTCTTT. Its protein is CASSPQTNTEAFF.

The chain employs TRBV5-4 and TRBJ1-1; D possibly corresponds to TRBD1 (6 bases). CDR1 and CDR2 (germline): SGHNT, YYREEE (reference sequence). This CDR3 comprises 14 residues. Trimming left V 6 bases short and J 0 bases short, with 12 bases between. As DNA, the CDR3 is TGTGCCAGCACCGTTACAGGGTTGAACACTGAAGCTTTCTTT. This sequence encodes CASTVTGLNTEAFF.